This T cell receptor beta chain stems from a study of T-cell reconstitution after alpha-beta-depleted transplantation in children. During its preparation, the TCRbeta library received unique molecular identifiers. TCRdb re-derived calls from the PCR reads in MiXCR, one entry per CDR3 protein. The data contain some 550,000 distinct CDR3 sequences, approximately 16% of them seen just once; the ten biggest clones take up around 3.3%. The CDR3 is 15 amino acids. The ends lost 0 bases at V and 4 bases at J; junction bases unmatched: 4. The germline CDR1 and CDR2 sequences are SGHRS and YFSETQ. This chain connects TRBV5-1 to TRBJ2-1; 7 nucleotides line up with TRBD2. Sequenced here: PBMCs from the stem cell graft donor, sampled from the stem cell graft. The sequence came from a human donor who donated a stem cell graft to a child with acute lymphoblastic leukemia. CDR3 DNA sequence: TGCGCCAGCAGCTTGGTGGAGCGGGAATACAATGAGCAGTTCTTC. Residues: CASSLVEREYNEQFF.